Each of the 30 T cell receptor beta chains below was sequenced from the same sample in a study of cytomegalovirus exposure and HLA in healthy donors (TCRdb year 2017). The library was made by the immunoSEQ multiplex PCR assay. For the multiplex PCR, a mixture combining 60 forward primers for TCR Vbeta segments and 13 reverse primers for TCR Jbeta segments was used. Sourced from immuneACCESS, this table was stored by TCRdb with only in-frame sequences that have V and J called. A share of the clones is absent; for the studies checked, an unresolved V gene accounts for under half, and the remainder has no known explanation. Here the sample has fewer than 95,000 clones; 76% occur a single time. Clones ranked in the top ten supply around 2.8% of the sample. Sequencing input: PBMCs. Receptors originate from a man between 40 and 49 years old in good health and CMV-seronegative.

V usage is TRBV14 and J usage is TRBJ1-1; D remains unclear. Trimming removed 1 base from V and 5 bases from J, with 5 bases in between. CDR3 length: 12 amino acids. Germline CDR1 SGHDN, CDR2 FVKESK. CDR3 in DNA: TGTGCCAGCAGCCAAGTTAAAACTGAAGCTTTCTTT. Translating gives CASSQVKTEAFF.

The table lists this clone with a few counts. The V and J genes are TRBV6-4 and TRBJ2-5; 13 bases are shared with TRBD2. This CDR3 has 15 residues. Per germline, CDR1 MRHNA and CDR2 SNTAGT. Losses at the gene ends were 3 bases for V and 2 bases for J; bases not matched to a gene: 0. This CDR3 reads CASSELAGGQETQYF. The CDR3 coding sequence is TGTGCCAGCAGTGAACTAGCGGGGGGGCAAGAGACCCAGTACTTC.

The CDR3 region is CASNQQVNTEAFF. The CDR3, as DNA: TGTGCCAGCAATCAACAGGTAAACACTGAAGCTTTCTTT. The chain carries TRBV2 and TRBJ1-1, with TRBD1 as a possible D gene (5 bases). There are 13 residues in the CDR3. Per germline, CDR1 SNHLY and CDR2 FYNNEI. Trimming cost V 7 bases and J 2 bases, with 11 bases left between them.

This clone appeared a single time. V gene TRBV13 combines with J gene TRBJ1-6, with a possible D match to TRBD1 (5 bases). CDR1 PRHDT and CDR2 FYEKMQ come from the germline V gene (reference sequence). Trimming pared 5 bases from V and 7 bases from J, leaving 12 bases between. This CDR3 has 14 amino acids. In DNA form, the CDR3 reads TGTGCCAGCAGCCCTAGGGGAGGAAATTCACCCCTCCACTTT. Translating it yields CASSPRGGNSPLHF.

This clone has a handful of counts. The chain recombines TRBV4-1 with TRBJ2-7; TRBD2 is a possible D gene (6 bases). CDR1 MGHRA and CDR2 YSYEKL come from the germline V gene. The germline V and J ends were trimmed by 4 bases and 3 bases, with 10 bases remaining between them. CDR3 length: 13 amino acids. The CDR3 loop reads CASSPLGSYEQYF. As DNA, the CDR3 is TGCGCCAGCAGCCCCCTCGGGAGCTACGAGCAGTACTTC.

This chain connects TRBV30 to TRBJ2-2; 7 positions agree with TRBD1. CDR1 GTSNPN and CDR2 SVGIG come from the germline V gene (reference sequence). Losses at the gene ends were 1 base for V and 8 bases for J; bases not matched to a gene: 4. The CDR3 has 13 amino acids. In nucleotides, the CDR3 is TGTGCCTGGAGTGAAGGACAGGCTGGGGAGCTGTTTTTT. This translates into CAWSEGQAGELFF.

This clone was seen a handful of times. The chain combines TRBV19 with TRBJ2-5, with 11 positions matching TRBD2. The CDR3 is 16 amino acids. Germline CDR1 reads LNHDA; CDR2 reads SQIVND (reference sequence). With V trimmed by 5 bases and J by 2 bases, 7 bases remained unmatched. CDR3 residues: CASSETGTSGQETQYF. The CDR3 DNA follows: TGTGCCAGTAGTGAGACCGGGACTAGCGGACAAGAGACCCAGTACTTC.

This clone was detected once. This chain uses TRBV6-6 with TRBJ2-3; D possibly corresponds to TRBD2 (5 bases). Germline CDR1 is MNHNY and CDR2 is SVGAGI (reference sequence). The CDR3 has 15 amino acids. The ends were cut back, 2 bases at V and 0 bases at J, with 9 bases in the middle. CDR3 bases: TGTGCCAGCAGTTACGGGTGGACTAGCACAGATACGCAGTATTTT. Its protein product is CASSYGWTSTDTQYF.

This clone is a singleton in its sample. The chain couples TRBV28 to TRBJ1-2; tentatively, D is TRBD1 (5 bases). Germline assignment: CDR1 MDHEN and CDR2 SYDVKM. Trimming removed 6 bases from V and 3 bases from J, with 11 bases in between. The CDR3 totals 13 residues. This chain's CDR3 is CASSSDSYYGYTF. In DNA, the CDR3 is TGTGCCAGCAGCTCTGACAGCTACTATGGCTACACCTTC.

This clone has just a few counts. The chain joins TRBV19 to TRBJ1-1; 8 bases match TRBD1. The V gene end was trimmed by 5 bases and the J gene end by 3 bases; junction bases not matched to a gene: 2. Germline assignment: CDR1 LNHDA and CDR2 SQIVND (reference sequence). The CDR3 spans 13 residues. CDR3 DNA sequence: TGTGCCAGTAGTCAGGGGGCGTACACTGAAGCTTTCTTT. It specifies CASSQGAYTEAFF.

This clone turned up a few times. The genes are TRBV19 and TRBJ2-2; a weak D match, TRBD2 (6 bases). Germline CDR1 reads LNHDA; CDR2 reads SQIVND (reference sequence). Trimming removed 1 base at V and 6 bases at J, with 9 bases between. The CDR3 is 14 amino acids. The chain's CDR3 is CASSIAGVPGELFF. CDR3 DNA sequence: TGTGCCAGTAGTATAGCGGGGGTACCCGGGGAGCTGTTTTTT.

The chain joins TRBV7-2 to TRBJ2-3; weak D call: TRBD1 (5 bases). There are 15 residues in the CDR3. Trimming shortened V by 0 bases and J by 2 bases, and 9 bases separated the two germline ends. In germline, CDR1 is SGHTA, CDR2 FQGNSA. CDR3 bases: TGTGCCAGCAGCTTAGCGGGCAGGGTCACAGATACGCAGTATTTT. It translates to CASSLAGRVTDTQYF.

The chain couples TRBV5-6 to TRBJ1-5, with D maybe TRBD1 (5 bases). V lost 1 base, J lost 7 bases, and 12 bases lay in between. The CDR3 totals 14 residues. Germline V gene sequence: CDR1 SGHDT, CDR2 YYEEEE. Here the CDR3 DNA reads TGTGCCAGCAGCTTGAGGCGGGGCCAACAGCCCCAGCATTTT. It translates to CASSLRRGQQPQHF. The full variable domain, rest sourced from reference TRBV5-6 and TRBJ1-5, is DAGVTQSPTHLIKTRGQQVTLRCSPKSGHDTVSWYQQALGQGPQFIFQYYEEEERQRGNFPDRFSGHQFPNYSSELNVNALLLGDSALYLCASSLRRGQQPQHFGDGTRLSIL.

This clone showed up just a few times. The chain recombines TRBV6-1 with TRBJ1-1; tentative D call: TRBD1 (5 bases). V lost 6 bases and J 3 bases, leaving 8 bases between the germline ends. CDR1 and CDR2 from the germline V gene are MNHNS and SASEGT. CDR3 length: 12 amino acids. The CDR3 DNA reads TGTGCCAGCAGGGGGCCCTACACTGAAGCTTTCTTT. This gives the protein CASRGPYTEAFF.

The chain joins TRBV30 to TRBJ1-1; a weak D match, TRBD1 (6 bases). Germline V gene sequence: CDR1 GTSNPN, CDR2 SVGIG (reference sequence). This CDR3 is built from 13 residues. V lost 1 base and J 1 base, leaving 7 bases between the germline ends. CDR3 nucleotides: TGTGCCTGGAGTGGACAGGCGAACACTGAAGCTTTCTTT. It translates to CAWSGQANTEAFF.

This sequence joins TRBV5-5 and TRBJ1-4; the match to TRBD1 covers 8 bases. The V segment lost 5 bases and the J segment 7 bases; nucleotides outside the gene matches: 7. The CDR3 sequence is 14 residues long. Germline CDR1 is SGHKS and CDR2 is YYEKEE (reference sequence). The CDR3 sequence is CASSVGQGFEKLFF. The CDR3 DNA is TGTGCCAGCAGTGTCGGACAGGGCTTTGAAAAACTGTTTTTT. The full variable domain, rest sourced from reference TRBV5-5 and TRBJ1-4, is DAGVTQSPTHLIKTRGQQVTLRCSPISGHKSVSWYQQVLGQGPQFIFQYYEKEERGRGNFPDRFSARQFPNYSSELNVNALLLGDSALYLCASSVGQGFEKLFFGSGTQLSVL.

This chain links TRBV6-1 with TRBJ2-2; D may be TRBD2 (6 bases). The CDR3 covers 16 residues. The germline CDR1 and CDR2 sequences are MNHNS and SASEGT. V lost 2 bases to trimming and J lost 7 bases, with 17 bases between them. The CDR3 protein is CASSEREGSGYGELFF. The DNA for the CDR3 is TGTGCCAGCAGTGAAAGAGAGGGTAGCGGATACGGGGAGCTGTTTTTT.

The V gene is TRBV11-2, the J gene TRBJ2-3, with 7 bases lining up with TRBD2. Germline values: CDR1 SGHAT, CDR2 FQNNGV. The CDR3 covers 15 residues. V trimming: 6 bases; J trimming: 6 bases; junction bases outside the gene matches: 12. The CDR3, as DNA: TGTGCCAGCAGGCCGTGGGGCGGGGGAGGCGATACGCAGTATTTT. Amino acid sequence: CASRPWGGGGDTQYF.

The CDR3: CASSPYVGEQYF. The CDR3 DNA is TGTGCCAGCAGCCCGTACGTCGGCGAGCAGTACTTC. The V and J genes are TRBV7-2 and TRBJ2-7; no definite D call. V shed 5 bases and J shed 6 bases, with 11 bases lying between them. CDR1 and CDR2 (germline): SGHTA, FQGNSA. This CDR3 is 12 amino acids long.

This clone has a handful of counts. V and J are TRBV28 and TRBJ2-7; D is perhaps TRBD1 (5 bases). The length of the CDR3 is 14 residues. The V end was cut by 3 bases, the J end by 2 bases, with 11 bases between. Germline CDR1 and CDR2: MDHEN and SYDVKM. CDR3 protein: CASSFPTAAYEQYF. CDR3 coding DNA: TGTGCCAGCAGTTTTCCGACAGCAGCCTACGAGCAGTACTTC. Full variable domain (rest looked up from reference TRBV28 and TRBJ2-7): DVKVTQSSRYLVKRTGEKVFLECVQDMDHENMFWYRQDPGLGLRLIYFSYDVKMKEKGDIPEGYSVSREKKERFSLILESASTNQTSMYLCASSFPTAAYEQYFGPGTRLTVT.

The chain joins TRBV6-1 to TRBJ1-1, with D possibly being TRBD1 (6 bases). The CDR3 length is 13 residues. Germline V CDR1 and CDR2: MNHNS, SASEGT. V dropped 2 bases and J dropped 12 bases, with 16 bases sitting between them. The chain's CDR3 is CASSESGRGTTFF. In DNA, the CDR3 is TGTGCCAGCAGTGAAAGCGGCAGGGGAACTACTTTCTTT.

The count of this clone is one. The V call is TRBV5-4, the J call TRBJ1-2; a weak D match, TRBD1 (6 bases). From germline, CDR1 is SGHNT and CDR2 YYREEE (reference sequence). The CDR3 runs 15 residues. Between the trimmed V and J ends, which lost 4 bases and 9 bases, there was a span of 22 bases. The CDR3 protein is CASSPAQGTPRRYTF. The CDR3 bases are TGTGCCAGCAGCCCGGCTCAGGGGACACCTCGTCGCTACACCTTC. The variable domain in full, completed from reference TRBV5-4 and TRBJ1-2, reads ETGVTQSPTHLIKTRGQQVTLRCSSQSGHNTVSWYQQALGQGPQFIFQYYREEENGRGNFPPRFSGLQFPNYSSELNVNALELDDSALYLCASSPAQGTPRRYTFGSGTRLTVV.

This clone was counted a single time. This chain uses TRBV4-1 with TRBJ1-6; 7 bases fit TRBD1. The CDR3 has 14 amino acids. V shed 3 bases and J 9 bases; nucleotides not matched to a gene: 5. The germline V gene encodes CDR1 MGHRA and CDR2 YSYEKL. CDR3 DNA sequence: TGCGCCAGCAGCCAGGAGACAGGGCTTTCACCCCTCCACTTT. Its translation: CASSQETGLSPLHF.

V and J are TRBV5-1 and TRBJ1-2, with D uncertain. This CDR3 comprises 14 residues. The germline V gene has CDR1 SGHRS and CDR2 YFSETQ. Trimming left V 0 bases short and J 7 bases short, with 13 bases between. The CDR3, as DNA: TGCGCCAGCAGCTTGGGTGGACTCCTGGCTGGCTACACCTTC. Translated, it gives CASSLGGLLAGYTF.

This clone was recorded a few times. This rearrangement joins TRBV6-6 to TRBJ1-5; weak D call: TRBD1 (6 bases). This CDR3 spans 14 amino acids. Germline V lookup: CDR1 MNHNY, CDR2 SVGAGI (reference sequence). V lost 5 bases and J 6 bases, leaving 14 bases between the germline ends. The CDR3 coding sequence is TGTGCCAGCAGTCAGGGGACCCCCAGTCAGCCCCAGCATTTT. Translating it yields CASSQGTPSQPQHF.

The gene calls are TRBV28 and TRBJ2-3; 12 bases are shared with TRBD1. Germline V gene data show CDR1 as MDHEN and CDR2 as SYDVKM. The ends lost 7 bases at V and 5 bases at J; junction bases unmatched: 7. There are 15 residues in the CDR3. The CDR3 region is CASTVGQGAVDTQYF. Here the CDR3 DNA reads TGTGCCAGCACCGTGGGACAGGGGGCAGTAGATACGCAGTATTTT.

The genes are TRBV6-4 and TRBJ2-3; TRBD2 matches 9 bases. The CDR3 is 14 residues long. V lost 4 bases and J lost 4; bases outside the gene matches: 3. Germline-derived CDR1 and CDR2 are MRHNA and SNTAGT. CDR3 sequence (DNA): TGTGCCAGCAGTGGGACTAGCGAGGCAGATACGCAGTATTTT. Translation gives CASSGTSEADTQYF.

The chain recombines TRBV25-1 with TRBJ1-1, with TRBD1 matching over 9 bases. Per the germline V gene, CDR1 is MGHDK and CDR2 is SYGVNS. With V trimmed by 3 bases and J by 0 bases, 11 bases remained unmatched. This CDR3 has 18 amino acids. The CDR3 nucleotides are TGTGCCAGCAGTGATTCCCGGGACAGGGCCTTCATGAACACTGAAGCTTTCTTT. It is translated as CASSDSRDRAFMNTEAFF.

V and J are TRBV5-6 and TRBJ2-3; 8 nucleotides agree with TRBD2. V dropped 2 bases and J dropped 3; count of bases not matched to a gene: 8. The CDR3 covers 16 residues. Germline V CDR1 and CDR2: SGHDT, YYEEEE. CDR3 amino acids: CASSLRTSGGTDTQYF. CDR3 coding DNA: TGTGCCAGCAGCTTAAGAACGAGCGGGGGAACAGATACGCAGTATTTT. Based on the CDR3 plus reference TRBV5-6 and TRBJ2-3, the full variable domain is DAGVTQSPTHLIKTRGQQVTLRCSPKSGHDTVSWYQQALGQGPQFIFQYYEEEERQRGNFPDRFSGHQFPNYSSELNVNALLLGDSALYLCASSLRTSGGTDTQYFGPGTRLTVL.

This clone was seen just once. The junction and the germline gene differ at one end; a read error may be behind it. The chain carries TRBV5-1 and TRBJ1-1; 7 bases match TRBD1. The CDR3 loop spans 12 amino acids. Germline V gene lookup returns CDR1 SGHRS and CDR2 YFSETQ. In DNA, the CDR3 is TGCGCCAGCAGTTTGGACAGGAGTGAAGCTTTCTTT. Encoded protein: CASSLDRSEAFF. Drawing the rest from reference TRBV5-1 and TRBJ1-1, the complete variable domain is KAGVTQTPRYLIKTRGQQVTLSCSPISGHRSVSWYQQTPGQGLQFLFEYFSETQRNKGNFPGRFSGRQFSNSRSEMNVSTLELGDSALYLCASSLDRSEAFFGQGTRLTVV.